The 20 T cell receptor beta chains reported below all come from one sample, sequenced in a study of blood T cell repertoires in COVID-19. Only in-frame clones appear in the TCRdb table, and some are missing; sequencing was by immunoSEQ multiplex PCR. Counted here are about 290,000 clones, more than 80% occurring once; the ten biggest clones make up about 3%. Sequencing was carried out using peripheral blood. These receptors all stem from a woman younger than 45 with active or convalescent COVID-19.

J is TRBJ1-5 and V is TRBV28; 8 bases align to TRBD1. Looked up from germline, CDR1 is MDHEN and CDR2 is SYDVKM. The junction had 5 bases not matched to a gene; V was cut back by 11 bases and J by 2 bases. The CDR3 totals 13 residues. The CDR3: CAVGQGGNQPQHF. As DNA, the CDR3 is TGTGCCGTAGGACAGGGTGGCAATCAGCCCCAGCATTTT.

V is TRBV12-5 and J is TRBJ1-2, with 10 bases aligning to TRBD1. Trimming removed 1 base from V and 8 bases from J; junction bases left unmatched: 16. This CDR3 is 18 amino acids long. The germline CDR1 and CDR2 sequences are LGHNT and FRNRAP. In DNA, the CDR3 is TGTGCTAGTGGTTTGGGTGGGGACAGGGGTCGTAGAAAGGAAGGCTACACCTTC. It yields the protein CASGLGGDRGRRKEGYTF.

This chain joins TRBV7-2 and TRBJ2-5, with 11 bases matching TRBD2. This CDR3 is built from 16 residues. V shed 4 bases, J shed 5 bases, and the junction held 9 bases outside the gene matches. The V gene's germline CDR1 is SGHTA and CDR2 FQGNSA. Here the CDR3 reads CASSSQTSGAGETQYF. The CDR3 region has the DNA TGTGCCAGCAGCTCCCAGACTAGCGGGGCGGGTGAGACCCAGTACTTC.

The chain has TRBV27 and TRBJ1-6, with D unclear. Deletions cut 3 bases from V and 10 bases from J, with 13 bases between. The CDR3 covers 14 residues. Per the germline V gene, CDR1 is MNHEY and CDR2 is SMNVEV (reference sequence). CDR3 protein: CASSLEQPGSPLHF. CDR3 nucleotide sequence: TGTGCCAGCAGTTTGGAACAGCCAGGATCACCCCTCCACTTT.

The chain carries TRBV7-3 and TRBJ2-5; D might be TRBD1 (6 bases). V was shortened by 5 bases and J by 2 bases, with 18 bases between the two germline ends. The CDR3 totals 16 residues. Germline V gene data show CDR1 as SGHTA and CDR2 as FQGTGA. The CDR3, as DNA: TGTGCCAGCAGCGCCTTACGCCGGGACAAGCAAGAGACCCAGTACTTC. This gives the protein CASSALRRDKQETQYF.

The chain joins TRBV2 to TRBJ1-1, with a possible D match to TRBD1 (6 bases). This CDR3 has 15 residues. Trimming cost V 3 bases and J 11 bases, with 22 bases left between them. Per germline, CDR1 SNHLY and CDR2 FYNNEI. The CDR3, as DNA: TGTGCCAGCAGTGATGGGGCACCAGGGGCTGGGGCTGCTTTCTTT. Translated: CASSDGAPGAGAAFF.

The V call is TRBV19, the J call TRBJ2-2; TRBD1 matches 8 bases. The CDR3 spans 16 residues. J gave up 3 bases and V 5 bases, and 8 bases lay outside the gene matches. Germline V gives CDR1 LNHDA, CDR2 SQIVND (reference sequence). As DNA, the CDR3 is TGTGCCAGTAGTGGGGGGACAGGTGCTTACACCGGGGAGCTGTTTTTT. Amino acid sequence: CASSGGTGAYTGELFF.

This chain joins TRBV5-4 and TRBJ1-1; 10 bases line up with TRBD1. This CDR3 region has 14 residues. V was clipped by 5 bases and J by 2 bases; unmatched bases: 3. Germline values: CDR1 SGHNT, CDR2 YYREEE (reference sequence). The CDR3 sequence: CASRPTGGNTEAFF. CDR3 nucleotides: TGTGCCAGCAGACCGACAGGGGGCAACACTGAAGCTTTCTTT. Combining the CDR3 with reference TRBV5-4 and TRBJ1-1 gives the whole variable domain ETGVTQSPTHLIKTRGQQVTLRCSSQSGHNTVSWYQQALGQGPQFIFQYYREEENGRGNFPPRFSGLQFPNYSSELNVNALELDDSALYLCASRPTGGNTEAFFGQGTRLTVV.

The gene calls are TRBV2 and TRBJ2-1, with D perhaps matching TRBD1 (5 bases). Between the trimmed V and J ends, which lost 6 bases and 7 bases, there was a span of 16 bases. The germline V gene encodes CDR1 SNHLY and CDR2 FYNNEI. The CDR3 loop spans 14 amino acids. The CDR3 DNA reads as TGTGCCAGCAGCGGACAATTCGGCACAAATGAGCAGTTCTTC. As protein: CASSGQFGTNEQFF.

The chain couples TRBV7-9 to TRBJ1-1; possible D gene TRBD1, 6 bases. Germline lookup yields CDR1 SEHNR and CDR2 FQNEAQ (reference sequence). The V end was cut by 2 bases, the J end by 2 bases, with 12 bases between. The CDR3 is 15 residues long. CDR3 sequence: CASSLLGAGNTEAFF. The CDR3 coding sequence is TGTGCCAGCAGCTTACTGGGGGCAGGTAACACTGAAGCTTTCTTT.

This rearrangement joins TRBV6-2 or TRBV6-3 to TRBJ1-6, with a possible D match to TRBD1 (5 bases). Germline V CDR1 and CDR2: MNHEY, SVGEGT. CDR3 size: 16 residues. The ends were cut back, 3 bases at V and 1 base at J, with 10 bases in the middle. CDR3 in amino acids: CASSYQGISYNSPLHF. CDR3 bases: TGTGCCAGCAGTTATCAGGGAATTTCCTATAATTCACCCCTCCACTTT.

The chain carries TRBV2 and TRBJ1-5, with D perhaps TRBD1 (5 bases). Germline V CDR1 and CDR2: SNHLY, FYNNEI. The CDR3 extends over 14 amino acids. Trimming removed 3 bases from V and 11 bases from J, with 17 bases in between. The CDR3 spells CASSDLGRKGTQHF. DNA for the CDR3: TGTGCCAGCAGTGATTTAGGGAGGAAGGGGACCCAGCATTTT.

The rearrangement joins TRBV7-9 to TRBJ1-1; D is ambiguous. This CDR3 spans 14 amino acids. The germline gives CDR1 SEHNR, CDR2 FQNEAQ (reference sequence). V was pared by 5 bases and J by 1 base, with 11 bases between. In nucleotides, the CDR3 is TGTGCCAGCAGCCCCGGGGTGGCGAACACTGAAGCTTTCTTT. It encodes CASSPGVANTEAFF.

This chain joins TRBV4-3 and TRBJ2-7, with D perhaps TRBD2 (7 bases). The ends were cut back, 4 bases at V and 5 bases at J, with 18 bases in the middle. The CDR3 runs to 15 residues. The V gene's germline CDR1 is LGHNA and CDR2 YSLEER. The CDR3 sequence: CASSLGGGLGHEQYF. The CDR3 bases are TGCGCCAGCAGCCTGGGAGGGGGACTGGGCCACGAGCAGTACTTC.

The chain employs TRBV28 and TRBJ1-2; TRBD1 agrees at 7 bases. This CDR3 spans 13 amino acids. V was clipped by 6 bases and J by 10 bases; unmatched bases: 11. Germline V gene sequence: CDR1 MDHEN, CDR2 SYDVKM. CDR3 amino acids: CASRAGTVVSYTF. In DNA, the CDR3 is TGTGCCAGCAGGGCCGGGACAGTCGTTTCCTACACCTTC.

The chain is built from TRBV4-1 and TRBJ2-2; 8 nucleotides line up with TRBD1. V lost 2 bases, J lost 3 bases, and 8 bases stayed unmatched. Germline V gene lookup returns CDR1 MGHRA and CDR2 YSYEKL. This CDR3 is 17 amino acids long. Here the CDR3 reads CASSQPLAGGYTGELFF. In DNA form, the CDR3 reads TGCGCCAGCAGCCAACCCCTCGCAGGGGGCTACACCGGGGAGCTGTTTTTT.

The count of this clone is one. V and J are TRBV28 and TRBJ1-2; TRBD1 matches at 7 bases. This CDR3 has 13 amino acids. Germline V gene sequence: CDR1 MDHEN, CDR2 SYDVKM. Trimming cost V 5 bases and J 6 bases; bases outside gene matches: 6. CDR3 loop: CASSKGQTHGYTF. Written as DNA, the CDR3 is TGTGCCAGCAGTAAGGGACAGACCCATGGCTACACCTTC.

Only a few counts were recorded for this clone. This rearrangement joins TRBV28 to TRBJ2-3, with D perhaps matching TRBD2 (5 bases). Germline loops: CDR1 MDHEN, CDR2 SYDVKM. The V and J ends lost 10 bases and 2 bases respectively, with 16 bases between them. The CDR3 extends over 14 amino acids. The CDR3 sequence is CATTLREFTDTQYF. In nucleotides, the CDR3 is TGTGCCACTACGTTACGGGAATTCACAGATACGCAGTATTTT.

The chain employs TRBV6-5 and TRBJ1-1, with 8 positions matching TRBD1. In germline, CDR1 is MNHEY, CDR2 SVGAGI. The CDR3 consists of 15 residues. V shed 7 bases and J 7 bases; nucleotides not matched to a gene: 14. The CDR3: CASIPFSRGPVEAFF. The CDR3, as DNA: TGTGCCAGCATCCCCTTCTCCAGGGGGCCGGTTGAAGCTTTCTTT.

The chain carries TRBV15 and TRBJ2-7; D ambiguous. Trimming removed 4 bases at V and 6 bases at J, with 7 bases between. Looked up from germline, CDR1 is LNHNV and CDR2 is YYDKDF (reference sequence). The CDR3 loop spans 11 amino acids. CDR3: CATSNTGEQYF. The DNA of the CDR3 is TGTGCCACCAGCAATACCGGCGAGCAGTACTTC. The entire variable domain, with the rest obtained from reference TRBV15 and TRBJ2-7, is as follows: DAMVIQNPRYQVTQFGKPVTLSCSQTLNHNVMYWYQQKSSQAPKLLFHYYDKDFNNEADTPDNFQSRRPNTSFCFLDIRSPGLGDTAMYLCATSNTGEQYFGPGTRLTVT.